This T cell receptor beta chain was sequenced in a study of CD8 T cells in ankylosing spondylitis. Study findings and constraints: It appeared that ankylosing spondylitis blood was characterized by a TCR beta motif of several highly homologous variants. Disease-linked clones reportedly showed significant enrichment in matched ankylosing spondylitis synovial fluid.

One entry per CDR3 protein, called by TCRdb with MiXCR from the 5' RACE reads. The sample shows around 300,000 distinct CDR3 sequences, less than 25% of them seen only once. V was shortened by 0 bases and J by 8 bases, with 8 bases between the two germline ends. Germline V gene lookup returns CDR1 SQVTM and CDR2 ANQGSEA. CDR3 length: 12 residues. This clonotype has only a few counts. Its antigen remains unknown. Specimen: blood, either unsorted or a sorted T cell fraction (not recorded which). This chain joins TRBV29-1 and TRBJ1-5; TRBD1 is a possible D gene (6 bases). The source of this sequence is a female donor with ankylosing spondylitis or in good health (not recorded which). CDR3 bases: TGCAGCGTTGAAGATCCAGGGGAGCCCCAGCATTTT. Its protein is CSVEDPGEPQHF.